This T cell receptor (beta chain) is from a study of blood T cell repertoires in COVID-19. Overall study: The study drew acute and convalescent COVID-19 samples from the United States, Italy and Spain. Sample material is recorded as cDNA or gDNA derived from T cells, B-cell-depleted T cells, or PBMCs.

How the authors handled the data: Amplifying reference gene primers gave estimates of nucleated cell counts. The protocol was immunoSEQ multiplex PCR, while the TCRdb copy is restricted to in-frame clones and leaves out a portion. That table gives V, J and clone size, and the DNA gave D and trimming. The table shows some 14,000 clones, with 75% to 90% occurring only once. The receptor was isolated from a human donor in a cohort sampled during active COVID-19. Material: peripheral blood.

In DNA, the CDR3 is TGTGCCAGTAGTATAGACGGGACCTACAGGGGTTCCAATCAGCCCCAGCATTTT. It translates to CASSIDGTYRGSNQPQHF. This chain joins TRBV19 and TRBJ1-5; 7 bases are a match to TRBD1. The CDR3 has 18 amino acids. The junction had 11 bases not matched to a gene; V was cut back by 0 bases and J by 3 bases. Germline values: CDR1 LNHDA, CDR2 SQIVND (reference sequence).